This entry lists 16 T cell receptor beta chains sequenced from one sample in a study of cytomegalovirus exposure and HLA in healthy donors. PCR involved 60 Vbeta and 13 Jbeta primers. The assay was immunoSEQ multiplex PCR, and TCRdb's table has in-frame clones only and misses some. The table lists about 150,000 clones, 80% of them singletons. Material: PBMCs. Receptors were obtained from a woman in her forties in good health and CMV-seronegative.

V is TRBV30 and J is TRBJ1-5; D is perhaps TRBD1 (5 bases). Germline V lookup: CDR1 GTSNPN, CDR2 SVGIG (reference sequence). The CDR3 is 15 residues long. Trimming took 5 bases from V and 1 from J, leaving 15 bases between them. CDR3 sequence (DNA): TGTGCCTGGCACACGGGGGGGTTGAGCAATCAGCCCCAGCATTTT. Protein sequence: CAWHTGGLSNQPQHF.

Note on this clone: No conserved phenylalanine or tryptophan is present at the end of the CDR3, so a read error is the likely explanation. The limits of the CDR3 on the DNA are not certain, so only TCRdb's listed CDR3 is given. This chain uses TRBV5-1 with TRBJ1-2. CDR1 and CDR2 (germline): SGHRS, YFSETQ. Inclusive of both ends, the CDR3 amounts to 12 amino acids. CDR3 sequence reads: CASSCPGPSREA.

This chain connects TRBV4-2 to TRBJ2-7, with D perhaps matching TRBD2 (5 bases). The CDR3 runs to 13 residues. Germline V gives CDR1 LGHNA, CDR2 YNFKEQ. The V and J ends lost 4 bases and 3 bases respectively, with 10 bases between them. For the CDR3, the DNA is TGTGCCAGCAGCCTCCCGGGGAGCTACGAGCAGTACTTC. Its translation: CASSLPGSYEQYF.

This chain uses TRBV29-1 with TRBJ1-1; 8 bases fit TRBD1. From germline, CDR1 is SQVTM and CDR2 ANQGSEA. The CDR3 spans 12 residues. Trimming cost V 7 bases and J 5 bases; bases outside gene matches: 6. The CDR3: CSAGGRGTEAFF. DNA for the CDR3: TGCAGCGCAGGGGGCAGGGGAACTGAAGCTTTCTTT. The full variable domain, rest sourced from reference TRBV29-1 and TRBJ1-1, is SAVISQKPSRDICQRGTSLTIQCQVDSQVTMMFWYRQQPGQSLTLIATANQGSEATYESGFVIDKFPISRPNLTFSTLTVSNMSPEDSSIYLCSAGGRGTEAFFGQGTRLTVV.

The CDR3 here is CASSQETSGRAYEQYF. The CDR3 DNA follows: TGTGCCAGCAGCCAGGAAACTAGCGGGAGGGCCTACGAGCAGTACTTC. The chain employs TRBV4-2 and TRBJ2-7, with 13 bases lining up with TRBD2. Germline CDR1 LGHNA, CDR2 YNFKEQ. The CDR3 sequence is 16 residues long. V lost 3 bases to trimming and J lost 2 bases; unmatched junction nucleotides: 4.

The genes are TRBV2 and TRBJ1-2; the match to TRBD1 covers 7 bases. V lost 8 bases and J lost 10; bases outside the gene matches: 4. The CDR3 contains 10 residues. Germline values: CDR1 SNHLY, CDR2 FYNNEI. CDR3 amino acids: CASGDSSYTF. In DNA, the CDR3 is TGTGCCAGCGGGGACAGCTCCTACACCTTC.

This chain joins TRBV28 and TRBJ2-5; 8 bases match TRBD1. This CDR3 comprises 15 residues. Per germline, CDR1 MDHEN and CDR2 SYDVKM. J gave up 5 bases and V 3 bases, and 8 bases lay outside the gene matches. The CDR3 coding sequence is TGTGCCAGCAGTTTTGACAGGGGTTCTGGCGAGACCCAGTACTTC. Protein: CASSFDRGSGETQYF.

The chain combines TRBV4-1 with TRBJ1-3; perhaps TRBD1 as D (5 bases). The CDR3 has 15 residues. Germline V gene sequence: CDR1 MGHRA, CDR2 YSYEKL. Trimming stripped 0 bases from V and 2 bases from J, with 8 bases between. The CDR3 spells CASSQETVPGNTIYF. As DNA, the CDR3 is TGCGCCAGCAGCCAAGAGACAGTTCCTGGAAACACCATATATTTT.

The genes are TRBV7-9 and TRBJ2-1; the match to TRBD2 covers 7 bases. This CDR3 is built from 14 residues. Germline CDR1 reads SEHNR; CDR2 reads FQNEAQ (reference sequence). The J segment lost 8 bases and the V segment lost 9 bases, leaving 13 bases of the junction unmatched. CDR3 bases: TGTGCCAGTGGGAGCTACCGGGACTATTATGAGCAGTTCTTC. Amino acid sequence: CASGSYRDYYEQFF.

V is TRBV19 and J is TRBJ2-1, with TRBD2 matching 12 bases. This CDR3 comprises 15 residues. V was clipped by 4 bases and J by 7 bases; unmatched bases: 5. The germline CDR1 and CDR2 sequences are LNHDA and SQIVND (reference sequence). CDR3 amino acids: CASSRLAGGWNEQFF. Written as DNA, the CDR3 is TGTGCCAGTAGTAGGCTAGCGGGAGGGTGGAATGAGCAGTTCTTC.

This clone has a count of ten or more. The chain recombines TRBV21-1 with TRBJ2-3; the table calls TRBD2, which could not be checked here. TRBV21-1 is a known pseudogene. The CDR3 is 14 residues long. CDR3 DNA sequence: TGTGCCAGCAGCAAAGGGACTAGCACAGATACGCAGTATTTT. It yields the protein CASSKGTSTDTQYF.

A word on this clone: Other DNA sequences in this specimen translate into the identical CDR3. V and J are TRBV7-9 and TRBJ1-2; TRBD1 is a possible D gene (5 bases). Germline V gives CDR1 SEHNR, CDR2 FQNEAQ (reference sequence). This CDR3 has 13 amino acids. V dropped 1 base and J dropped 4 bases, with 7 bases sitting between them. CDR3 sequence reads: CASSLGQTYGYTF. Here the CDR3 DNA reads TGTGCCAGCAGCTTAGGACAGACCTATGGCTACACCTTC.

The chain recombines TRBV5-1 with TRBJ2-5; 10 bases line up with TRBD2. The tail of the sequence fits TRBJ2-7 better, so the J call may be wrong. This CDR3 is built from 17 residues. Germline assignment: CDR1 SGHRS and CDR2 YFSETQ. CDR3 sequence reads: CASSLVGALAGDYEQYF. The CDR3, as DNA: TGCGCCAGCAGCCTAGTGGGGGCTCTAGCGGGAGACTACGAGCAGTACTTC.

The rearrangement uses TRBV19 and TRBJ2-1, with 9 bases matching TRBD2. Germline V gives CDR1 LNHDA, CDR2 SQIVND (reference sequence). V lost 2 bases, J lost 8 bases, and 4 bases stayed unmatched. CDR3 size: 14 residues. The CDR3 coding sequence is TGTGCCAGTAGTATACTAGCGGGGCTGGATGAGCAGTTCTTC. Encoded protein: CASSILAGLDEQFF.

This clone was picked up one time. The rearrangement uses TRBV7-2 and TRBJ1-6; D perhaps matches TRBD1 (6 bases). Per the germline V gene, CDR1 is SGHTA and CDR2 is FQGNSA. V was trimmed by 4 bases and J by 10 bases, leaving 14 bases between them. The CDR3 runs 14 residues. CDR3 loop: CASSYLTGGSPLHF. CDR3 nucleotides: TGTGCCAGCAGCTACCTGACAGGCGGATCACCCCTCCACTTT.

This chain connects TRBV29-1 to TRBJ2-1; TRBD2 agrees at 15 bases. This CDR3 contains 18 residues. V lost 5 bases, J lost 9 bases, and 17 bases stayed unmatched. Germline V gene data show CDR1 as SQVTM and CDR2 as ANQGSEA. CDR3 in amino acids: CSVKQGRTSGGALGEQFF. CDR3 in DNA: TGCAGCGTTAAACAGGGGAGGACTAGCGGGGGGGCCCTGGGTGAGCAGTTCTTC.